A single sample gave rise to the 25 T cell receptor beta chains below, sequenced in a study of T cell changes during pregnancy in multiple sclerosis. Some clones are missing from TCRdb's copy, which holds only in-frame ones; the method was immunoSEQ multiplex PCR. In the table there are 50,000 to 65,000 clones, 80% to 95% of which are singletons. The source was CD8+ T cells from peripheral blood mononuclear cells, collected in the second trimester of pregnancy. The source is a female donor with multiple sclerosis, enrolled in a pregnancy study.

This clone was recorded only once. The rearrangement uses TRBV9 and TRBJ2-1, with 9 bases matching TRBD1. The V gene's germline CDR1 is SGDLS and CDR2 YYNGEE. CDR3 length: 15 amino acids. Trimming cost V 3 bases and J 7 bases; bases outside gene matches: 8. The CDR3 sequence: CASSAGQGWGNEQFF. The CDR3 coding sequence is TGTGCCAGCAGCGCCGGACAGGGGTGGGGAAATGAGCAGTTCTTC.

The chain uses TRBV5-6 and TRBJ1-5, with 9 bases aligning to TRBD1. CDR1 is SGHDT and CDR2 is YYEEEE in the germline V gene. The CDR3 length is 15 residues. With V trimmed by 3 bases and J by 4 bases, 5 bases remained unmatched. CDR3 coding DNA: TGTGCCAGCAGCTACGGGACAGGGCCGAATCAGCCCCAGCATTTT. This codes for CASSYGTGPNQPQHF.

The chain joins TRBV5-1 to TRBJ2-7, with TRBD2 as a possible D gene (6 bases). Germline loops: CDR1 SGHRS, CDR2 YFSETQ. The CDR3 spans 13 residues. V lost 1 base to trimming and J lost 2 bases, with 7 bases between them. CDR3 bases: TGCGCCAGCAGCTTGCAGCGGGCCTACGAGCAGTACTTC. Its translation is CASSLQRAYEQYF.

The chain recombines TRBV20-1 with TRBJ2-1; perhaps TRBD2 as D (6 bases). V gave up 2 bases and J gave up 9 bases, with 8 bases separating them. Germline lookup yields CDR1 DFQATT and CDR2 SNEGSKA (reference sequence). This CDR3 comprises 11 residues. The CDR3 region is CSARSGLEQFF. CDR3 nucleotides: TGCAGTGCTAGATCGGGACTTGAGCAGTTCTTC.

The chain recombines TRBV5-1 with TRBJ1-1, with 10 bases that match TRBD1. V lost 3 bases and J lost 3; bases outside the gene matches: 11. CDR3 length: 17 amino acids. Germline V gives CDR1 SGHRS, CDR2 YFSETQ. The CDR3 nucleotides are TGCGCCAGCAGCTGGCGGGACAGGGGAATATCGGACACTGAAGCTTTCTTT. Amino acids: CASSWRDRGISDTEAFF.

This clone was seen only a few times. As DNA, the CDR3 is TGCAGCGTTGAAGGGGAGGCTAACACTGAAGCTTTCTTT. Translated, it gives CSVEGEANTEAFF. The chain employs TRBV29-1 and TRBJ1-1; D not resolved. The ends were cut back, 1 base at V and 2 bases at J, with 8 bases in the middle. This CDR3 has 13 residues. CDR1 is SQVTM, CDR2 ANQGSEA, per germline.

The J gene is TRBJ2-7, the V gene TRBV5-1; 8 nucleotides line up with TRBD2. CDR3 length: 16 amino acids. V lost 1 base to trimming and J lost 0 bases; unmatched junction nucleotides: 6. CDR1 and CDR2 from the germline V gene are SGHRS and YFSETQ. CDR3 protein: CASSLIPGGSSYEQYF. CDR3 DNA: TGCGCCAGCAGCTTGATACCGGGAGGGAGCTCCTACGAGCAGTACTTC.

The gene calls are TRBV5-1 and TRBJ2-1, with 7 bases that match TRBD2. There are 13 residues in the CDR3. Germline V lookup: CDR1 SGHRS, CDR2 YFSETQ. V dropped 5 bases and J dropped 10; count of bases not matched to a gene: 9. In DNA form, the CDR3 reads TGCGCCAGCAGGAGGAGTGGGCGGGAGGAGCAGTTCTTC. Amino acids: CASRRSGREEQFF.

The rearrangement links TRBV15 to TRBJ2-3; no reliable D call. V lost 0 bases, J lost 6 bases, and 13 bases lay in between. The CDR3 sequence is 15 residues long. CDR1 and CDR2 (germline): LNHNV, YYDKDF (reference sequence). DNA of the CDR3: TGTGCCACCAGCAGAGATGAGGAAGTAATCGATACGCAGTATTTT. Translation gives CATSRDEEVIDTQYF.

The chain combines TRBV4-3 with TRBJ2-2, with no clear D. From germline, CDR1 is LGHNA and CDR2 YSLEER. The CDR3 extends over 15 amino acids. V lost 1 base to trimming and J lost 1 base, with 7 bases between them. Written as DNA, the CDR3 is TGCGCCAGCAGCCAAGGGGCAGGGAACACCGGGGAGCTGTTTTTT. Encoded protein: CASSQGAGNTGELFF.

The chain carries TRBV7-2 and TRBJ2-2, with 12 nucleotides matching TRBD2. The CDR3 is 19 residues long. CDR1 is SGHTA, CDR2 FQGNSA, per germline. Germline trimming cut 5 bases from V and 6 bases from J; bases unmatched to any gene: 16. The CDR3 protein is CASSPGLYRLAGAPGELFF. For the CDR3, the DNA is TGTGCCAGCAGCCCGGGACTTTACCGACTAGCGGGAGCACCCGGGGAGCTGTTTTTT. Combining the CDR3 with reference TRBV7-2 and TRBJ2-2 gives the whole variable domain GAGVSQSPSNKVTEKGKDVELRCDPISGHTALYWYRQSLGQGLEFLIYFQGNSAPDKSGLPSDRFSAERTGGSVSTLTIQRTQQEDSAVYLCASSPGLYRLAGAPGELFFGEGSRLTVL.

This clone was seen only once. This chain links TRBV7-9 with TRBJ1-1; D may be TRBD1 (6 bases). V was cut by 1 base and J by 4 bases, with 19 bases left in between. Germline CDR1 and CDR2: SEHNR and FQNEAQ (reference sequence). The CDR3 length is 17 residues. CDR3 sequence (DNA): TGTGCCAGCAGCTTAGACAAATCAGTAACAGGGACCACTGAAGCTTTCTTT. It translates to CASSLDKSVTGTTEAFF.

The chain joins TRBV7-2 to TRBJ2-1; D is unresolved. CDR3 length: 12 residues. V shed 5 bases and J shed 5 bases, with 7 bases lying between them. The germline V gene encodes CDR1 SGHTA and CDR2 FQGNSA. CDR3 in amino acids: CASSLDNNEQFF. In DNA form, the CDR3 reads TGTGCCAGCAGCCTAGACAACAATGAGCAGTTCTTC. The whole variable domain, filled in from reference TRBV7-2 and TRBJ2-1, reads GAGVSQSPSNKVTEKGKDVELRCDPISGHTALYWYRQSLGQGLEFLIYFQGNSAPDKSGLPSDRFSAERTGGSVSTLTIQRTQQEDSAVYLCASSLDNNEQFFGPGTRLTVL.

V and J are TRBV11-2 and TRBJ2-7; 10 bases map to TRBD1. The CDR3 has 16 amino acids. The germline CDR1 and CDR2 sequences are SGHAT and FQNNGV. Trimming cost V 5 bases and J 4 bases; bases outside gene matches: 11. The CDR3 nucleotides are TGTGCCAGCAGCACCCCCGTGACAGGGGGCGGGTACGAGCAGTACTTC. Translating gives CASSTPVTGGGYEQYF.

The CDR3 bases are TGTGCCAGTAGGTCCGGGACTCTCAATGAGCAGTTCTTC. This sequence encodes CASRSGTLNEQFF. The chain recombines TRBV19 with TRBJ2-1, with D possibly being TRBD2 (6 bases). Trimming took 6 bases from V and 6 from J, leaving 12 bases between them. The CDR3 loop spans 13 amino acids. Germline lookup yields CDR1 LNHDA and CDR2 SQIVND (reference sequence). Full variable domain (outside the CDR3, taken from reference TRBV19 and TRBJ2-1): DGGITQSPKYLFRKEGQNVTLSCEQNLNHDAMYWYRQDPGQGLRLIYYSQIVNDFQKGDIAEGYSVSREKKESFPLTVTSAQKNPTAFYLCASRSGTLNEQFFGPGTRLTVL.

This rearrangement joins TRBV30 to TRBJ2-7, with 8 bases fitting TRBD1. This CDR3 has 15 amino acids. Germline V gene lookup returns CDR1 GTSNPN and CDR2 SVGIG (reference sequence). Trimming cost V 5 bases and J 7 bases; bases outside gene matches: 16. CDR3 DNA sequence: TGTGCCTGGGAACGAGGGACAGGTTTAACGAGGGAGCAGTACTTC. This encodes CAWERGTGLTREQYF.

The chain has TRBV5-1 and TRBJ2-1; TRBD1 matches at 9 bases. The CDR3 covers 18 residues. V was pared by 3 bases and J by 6 bases, with 16 bases of the junction left unmatched. Germline V gives CDR1 SGHRS, CDR2 YFSETQ. CDR3 DNA sequence: TGCGCCAGCAGCTCCCGTCCCGGGACAGGGTTGGGAGGCAATGAGCAGTTCTTC. Amino acid sequence: CASSSRPGTGLGGNEQFF.

This clone showed up just once. This chain links TRBV28 with TRBJ2-1, with TRBD2 matching 7 bases. V lost 11 bases to trimming and J lost 3 bases; unmatched junction nucleotides: 13. This CDR3 contains 15 residues. The germline V gene encodes CDR1 MDHEN and CDR2 SYDVKM. CDR3 nucleotides: TGTGCCGGCAAAATTAACCGGGACTACTACAATGAGCAGTTCTTC. Amino acids: CAGKINRDYYNEQFF.

The J gene is TRBJ2-2, the V gene TRBV18, with no clear D. This CDR3 is built from 14 residues. Germline V gene sequence: CDR1 KGHSH, CDR2 LQKENI. Trimming stripped 4 bases from V and 7 bases from J, with 13 bases between. This CDR3 reads CASSRYQADGELFF. CDR3 coding DNA: TGTGCCAGCTCACGGTACCAGGCCGACGGGGAGCTGTTTTTT. The entire variable domain, with the rest obtained from reference TRBV18 and TRBJ2-2, is as follows: NAGVMQNPRHLVRRRGQEARLRCSPMKGHSHVYWYRQLPEEGLKFMVYLQKENIIDESGMPKERFSAEFPKEGPSILRIQQVVRGDSAAYFCASSRYQADGELFFGEGSRLTVL.

This clone was counted a single time. V gene TRBV11-2 combines with J gene TRBJ2-3, with D perhaps TRBD1 (5 bases). The CDR3 runs 11 residues. V gave up 8 bases and J gave up 6 bases, with 9 bases separating them. Looked up from germline, CDR1 is SGHAT and CDR2 is FQNNGV. The CDR3 nucleotides read TGTGCCAGCCACCAGGGTGATACGCAGTATTTT. Its protein is CASHQGDTQYF.

This clone was seen once. The chain recombines TRBV6-5 with TRBJ2-7; TRBD1 matches at 7 bases. J was trimmed by 2 bases and V by 5 bases; bases with no gene match: 6. Germline V lookup: CDR1 MNHEY, CDR2 SVGAGI. The CDR3 extends over 14 amino acids. CDR3: CASSARGITYEQYF. The CDR3 region has the DNA TGTGCCAGCAGTGCCAGGGGGATCACCTACGAGCAGTACTTC.

J is TRBJ1-1 and V is TRBV5-1; possibly TRBD1 for D (6 bases). V was cut by 4 bases and J by 1 base, with 14 bases left in between. The CDR3 sequence is 15 residues long. Germline CDR1 SGHRS, CDR2 YFSETQ. The CDR3 reads CASSIYREKNTEAFF. The CDR3 nucleotides are TGCGCCAGCAGCATATACAGGGAGAAGAACACTGAAGCTTTCTTT.

The chain links TRBV5-8 to TRBJ2-2, with 13 bases lining up with TRBD2. CDR3 length equals 16 residues. The trim removed 4 bases at V and 4 bases at J, leaving 4 bases unmatched. Germline V CDR1 and CDR2: SGHTS, YDEGEE. The CDR3 here is CASSPGLAGLTGELFF. The CDR3 DNA is TGTGCCAGCAGCCCGGGACTAGCGGGACTCACCGGGGAGCTGTTTTTT.

This clone was seen just once. The CDR3 DNA sequence: TGTGCCAGCAGCTTATTGGCCATTCCCTACAATGAGCAGTTCTTC. This translates into CASSLLAIPYNEQFF. The V gene is TRBV7-6, the J gene TRBJ2-1; D call uncertain. The CDR3 spans 15 residues. Germline CDR1 is SGHVS and CDR2 is FNYEAQ. V dropped 2 bases and J dropped 2 bases, with 10 bases sitting between them.

The V and J genes are TRBV15 and TRBJ1-5; D ambiguous. Germline assignment: CDR1 LNHNV and CDR2 YYDKDF (reference sequence). V was cut by 0 bases and J by 2 bases, with 14 bases left in between. The CDR3 sequence is 17 residues long. The CDR3 is CATSRDRKRGGNQPQHF. CDR3 nucleotide sequence: TGTGCCACCAGCAGAGATCGGAAACGAGGTGGCAATCAGCCCCAGCATTTT.